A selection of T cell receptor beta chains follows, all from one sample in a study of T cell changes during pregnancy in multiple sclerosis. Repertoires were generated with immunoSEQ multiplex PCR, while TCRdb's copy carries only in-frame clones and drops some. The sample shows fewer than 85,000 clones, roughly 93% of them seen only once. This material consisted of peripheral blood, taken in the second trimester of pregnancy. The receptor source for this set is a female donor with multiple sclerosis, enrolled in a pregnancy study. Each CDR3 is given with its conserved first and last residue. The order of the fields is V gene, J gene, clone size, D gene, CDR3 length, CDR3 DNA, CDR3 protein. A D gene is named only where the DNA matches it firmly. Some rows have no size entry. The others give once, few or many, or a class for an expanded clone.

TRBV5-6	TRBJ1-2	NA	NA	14	TGTGCCAGCAGCCAGGGGAGGGGTTACTATGGCTACACCTTC	CASSQGRGYYGYTF
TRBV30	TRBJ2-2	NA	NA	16	TGTGCCTGGACCACGGGTTTGAGGCCATTATCCGGGGAGCTGTTTTTT	CAWTTGLRPLSGELFF
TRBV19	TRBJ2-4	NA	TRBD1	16	TGTGCCACCTCCGGACAGGGGCTGGGAGCCAAAAACATTCAGTACTTC	CATSGQGLGAKNIQYF
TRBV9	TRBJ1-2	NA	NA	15	TGTGCCAGCAGCGTAGTGCCGGGGATCAACTATGGCTACACCTTC	CASSVVPGINYGYTF
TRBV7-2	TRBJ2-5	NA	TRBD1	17	TGTGCCAGCAGCTTAGGGGTTACAGGGGCCTTACAAGAGACCCAGTACTTC	CASSLGVTGALQETQYF
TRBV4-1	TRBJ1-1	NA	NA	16	TGCGCCAGCAGCCCCCTAGGGCAGGGAAGAGGAACTGAAGCTTTCTTT	CASSPLGQGRGTEAFF
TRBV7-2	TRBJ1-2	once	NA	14	TGTGCCAGCAGCTTAGCCGCGTCCAACTATGGCTACACCTTC	CASSLAASNYGYTF
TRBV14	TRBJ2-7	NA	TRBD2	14	TGTGCCAGCAGCCGTGGACTAGCGGGGCGCGAGCAGTACTTC	CASSRGLAGREQYF
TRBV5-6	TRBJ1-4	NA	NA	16	TGTGCCAGCAGCTTCCGGGGAACAGCTATAACGAAAAAACTGTTTTTT	CASSFRGTAITKKLFF
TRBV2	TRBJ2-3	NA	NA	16	TGTGCCAGCAGTCCACGAGTGGGCGGGGGCCCAGATACGCAGTATTTT	CASSPRVGGGPDTQYF
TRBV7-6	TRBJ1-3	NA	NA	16	TGTGCCAGCAGCTTAGGGCAGGCCAAAGGAGGAAACACCATATATTTT	CASSLGQAKGGNTIYF
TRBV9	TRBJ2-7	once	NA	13	TGTGCCAGCAGCGTAGATGTAACATACGAGCAGTACTTC	CASSVDVTYEQYF
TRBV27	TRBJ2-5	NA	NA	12	TGTGCCAGCAGCACGGGGGTTGGGGCCCAGTACTTC	CASSTGVGAQYF
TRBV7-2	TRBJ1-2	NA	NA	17	TGTGCCAGCAGCTTATTTTCGGGGGGGCCTAGTCACTATGGCTACACCTTC	CASSLFSGGPSHYGYTF
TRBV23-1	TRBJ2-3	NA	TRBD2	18	TGCGCCAGCAGTCAATCGTTACTAGCGGGGGGAGGTTCAGATACGCAGTATTTT	CASSQSLLAGGGSDTQYF
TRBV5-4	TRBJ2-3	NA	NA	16	TGTGCCAGCAGCTTAGACCGGAGTCCGAGCACAGATACGCAGTATTTT	CASSLDRSPSTDTQYF
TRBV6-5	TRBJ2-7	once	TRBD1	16	TGTGCCAGCAGTTCACACCCGGGACAGGGCACCTACGAGCAGTACTTC	CASSSHPGQGTYEQYF
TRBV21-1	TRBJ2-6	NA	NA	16	TGTGCCAGCAGCGCCCAGACAGCCTCTGGGGCCAACGTCCTGACTTTC	CASSAQTASGANVLTF
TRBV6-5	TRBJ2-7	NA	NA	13	TGTGCCAGCAGTCAACAGGGTGTGTACGAGCAGTACTTC	CASSQQGVYEQYF
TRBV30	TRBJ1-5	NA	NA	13	TGTGCCTGGAGTGGGGGCAGCAGTCAGCCCCAGCATTTT	CAWSGGSSQPQHF
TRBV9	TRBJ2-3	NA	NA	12	TGTGCCAGCAGCCCGTTCACAGATACGCAGTATTTT	CASSPFTDTQYF
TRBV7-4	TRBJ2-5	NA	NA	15	TGTGCCAGCAGCAAGGCGGCGGGGACCCAAGAGACCCAGTACTTC	CASSKAAGTQETQYF
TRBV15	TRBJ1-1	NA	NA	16	TGTGCCACCAGCAGAGCCCGTGGGGGCCCGGACACTGAAGCTTTCTTT	CATSRARGGPDTEAFF
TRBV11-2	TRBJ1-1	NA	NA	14	TGTGCCAGCAGCTTAGCCGCCAGGCATACTGAAGCTTTCTTT	CASSLAARHTEAFF
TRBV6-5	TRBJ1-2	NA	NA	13	TGTGCCAGCAGAGGGGCTATGGACTATGGCTACACCTTC	CASRGAMDYGYTF
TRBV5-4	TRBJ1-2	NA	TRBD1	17	TGTGCCAGCAGCTTGGGGACAGGAGGCCTTCCTAACTATGGCTACACCTTC	CASSLGTGGLPNYGYTF
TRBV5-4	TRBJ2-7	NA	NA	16	TGTGCCAGCAGCCCGCTTCTTACGGGGGACCCTCCCGAGCAGTACTTC	CASSPLLTGDPPEQYF
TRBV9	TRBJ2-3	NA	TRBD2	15	TGTGCCAGCAGCGTAGTCGGGGGGGCGGGAGATACGCAGTATTTT	CASSVVGGAGDTQYF
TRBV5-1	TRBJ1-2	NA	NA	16	TGCGCCAGCAGCTTGGGGGAGAACAACCCTAACTATGGCTACACCTTC	CASSLGENNPNYGYTF
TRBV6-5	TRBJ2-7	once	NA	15	TGTGCCAGCAGTCCAACGGGACACACCGCCTACGAGCAGTACTTC	CASSPTGHTAYEQYF
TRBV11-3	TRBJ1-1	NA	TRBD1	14	TGTGCCAGCAGCTTGCGACAGGGGGCCCCTGAAGCTTTCTTT	CASSLRQGAPEAFF
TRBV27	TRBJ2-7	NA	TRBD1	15	TGTGCCAGCAGTCTGCGGACAGGGAATCGAGGCGAGCAGTACTTC	CASSLRTGNRGEQYF
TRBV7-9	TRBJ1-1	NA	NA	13	TGTGCCAGCAGCTTAAACTGGAACACTGAAGCTTTCTTT	CASSLNWNTEAFF
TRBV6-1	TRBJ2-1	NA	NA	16	TGTGCCAGCAGTGAAGCAGGACTTTTCTCCTACAATGAGCAGTTCTTC	CASSEAGLFSYNEQFF
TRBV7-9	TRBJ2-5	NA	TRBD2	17	TGTGCCAGCAGCCCTAGTACCAGCGGGGGGGCGGTAGAGACCCAGTACTTC	CASSPSTSGGAVETQYF
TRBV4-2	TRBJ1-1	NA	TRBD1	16	TGTGCCAGCAGCCAAGATCGTGGACAGGGAGGGACTGAAGCTTTCTTT	CASSQDRGQGGTEAFF
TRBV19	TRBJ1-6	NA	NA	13	TGTGCCAGTAGGACAGGAGGAAATTCACCCCTCCACTTT	CASRTGGNSPLHF
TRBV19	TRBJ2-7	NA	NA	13	TGTGCCAGTAGTAACCGGGGAACCTACGAGCAGTACTTC	CASSNRGTYEQYF
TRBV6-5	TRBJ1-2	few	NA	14	TGTGCCACCCTACTACAGGGAGTCGGCTATGGCTACACCTTC	CATLLQGVGYGYTF
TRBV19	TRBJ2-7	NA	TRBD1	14	TGTGCCAGTAGTATAGACCGGACAGGGGTCGAGCAGTACTTC	CASSIDRTGVEQYF
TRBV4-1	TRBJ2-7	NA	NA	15	TGCGCCAGCAGCCAAGTCCAGGACACATCCTACGAGCAGTACTTC	CASSQVQDTSYEQYF
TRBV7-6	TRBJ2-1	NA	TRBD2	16	TGTGCCAGCAGCTCCGGATTAGCGGGAGCCTACAATGAGCAGTTCTTC	CASSSGLAGAYNEQFF
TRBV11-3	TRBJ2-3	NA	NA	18	TGTGCCAGCAGCTTAGGTGCGGCCTCGATAACTAGCACAGATACGCAGTATTTT	CASSLGAASITSTDTQYF
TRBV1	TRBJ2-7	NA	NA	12	TGCACCAGCACTCCCATCCAGGGAGAGCAGTACTTC	CTSTPIQGEQYF
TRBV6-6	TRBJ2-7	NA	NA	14	TGTGCCAGCACGGCGGGGGCGGGAGCCTACGAGCAGTACTTC	CASTAGAGAYEQYF
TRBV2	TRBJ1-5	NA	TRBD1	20	TGTGCCAGCAGTGGCAGAACGGGACAGGTGGGGGGTAATAGCAATCAGCCCCAGCATTTT	CASSGRTGQVGGNSNQPQHF
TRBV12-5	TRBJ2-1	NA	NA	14	TGTGCTAGTGGTTTGGGAGGGTTAGTGAATGAGCAGTTCTTC	CASGLGGLVNEQFF
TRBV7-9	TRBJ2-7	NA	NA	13	TGTGCCAGCAGCTTAGACAGCTCTGGGGAGCAGTACTTC	CASSLDSSGEQYF
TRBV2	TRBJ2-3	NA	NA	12	TGTGCCAGCAGTGGGAGGGGAGATACGCAGTATTTT	CASSGRGDTQYF
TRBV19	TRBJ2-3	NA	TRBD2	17	TGTGCCAGTAGTCGGGCGGGGGGGCCGCTAAGCACAGATACGCAGTATTTT	CASSRAGGPLSTDTQYF
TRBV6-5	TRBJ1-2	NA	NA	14	TGTGCCAGCACTGGACAACCCCGGAACTATGGCTACACCTTC	CASTGQPRNYGYTF
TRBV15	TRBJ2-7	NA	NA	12	TGTGCCACCAGCAGAGATCAGGGAAAGCAGTACTTC	CATSRDQGKQYF
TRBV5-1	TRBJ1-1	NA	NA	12	TGCGCCAGCAGCTTGGCCGACACTGAAGCTTTCTTT	CASSLADTEAFF
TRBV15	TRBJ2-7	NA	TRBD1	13	TGTGCCACCGCTCGGGACAGTGTCTACGAGCAGTACTTC	CATARDSVYEQYF